This T cell receptor (beta chain) is drawn from a study of OX40 agonist ivuxolimab in advanced cancers. Study overall: Mean age around 60 years, range about 23 to 80; around 80% male.

Per germline, CDR1 LGHNA and CDR2 YNFKEQ. J lost 7 bases, V lost 6 bases, and 2 bases had no gene match. The length of the CDR3 is 12 residues. Study results and caveats: Relative to CD4+, CD8+ T cells held more expanded clones on average.

TCRdb's table, derived via immunoSEQ multiplex PCR, lists solely in-frame clones and lacks some. This sample has around 38,000 clones, with less than 90% found just once. Note on this clone: Its antigen remains unidentified.

The receptor's source is an adult with an advanced solid tumor such as melanoma, head and neck, liver or kidney cancer. This sequence joins TRBV4-2 and TRBJ2-1, with 8 bases fitting TRBD2. This sample comprised CD4+ or CD8+ T cells sorted from blood, obtained in a trial of the OX40 agonist ivuxolimab. The CDR3 DNA reads TGTGCCAGCAGAACGGGAGGGAATGAGCAGTTCTTC. It translates to CASRTGGNEQFF.